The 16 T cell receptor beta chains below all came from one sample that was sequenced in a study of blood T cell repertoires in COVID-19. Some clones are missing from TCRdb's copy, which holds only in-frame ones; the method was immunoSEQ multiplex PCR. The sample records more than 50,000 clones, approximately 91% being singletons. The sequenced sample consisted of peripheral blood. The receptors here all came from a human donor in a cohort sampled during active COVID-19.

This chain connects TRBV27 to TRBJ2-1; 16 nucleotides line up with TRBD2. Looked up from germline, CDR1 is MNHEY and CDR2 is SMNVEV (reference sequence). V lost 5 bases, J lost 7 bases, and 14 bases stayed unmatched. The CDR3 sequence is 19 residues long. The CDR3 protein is CASSPTGTSGRAGRNEQFF. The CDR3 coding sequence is TGTGCCAGCAGTCCTACCGGGACTAGCGGGAGGGCCGGAAGGAATGAGCAGTTCTTC.

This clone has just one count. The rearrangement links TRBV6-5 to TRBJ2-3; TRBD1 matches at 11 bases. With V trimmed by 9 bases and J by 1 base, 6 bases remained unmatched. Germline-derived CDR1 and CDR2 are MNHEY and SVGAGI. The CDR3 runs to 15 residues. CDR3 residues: CASRTGGLRTDTQYF. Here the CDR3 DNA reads TGTGCCAGTCGGACAGGGGGCCTTCGCACAGATACGCAGTATTTT.

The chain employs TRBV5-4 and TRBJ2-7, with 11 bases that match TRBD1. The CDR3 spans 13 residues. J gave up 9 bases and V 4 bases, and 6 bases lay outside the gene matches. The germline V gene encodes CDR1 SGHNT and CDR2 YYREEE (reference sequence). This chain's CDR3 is CASSTGQGGGQYF. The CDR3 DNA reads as TGTGCCAGCAGCACGGGACAGGGGGGTGGGCAGTACTTC.

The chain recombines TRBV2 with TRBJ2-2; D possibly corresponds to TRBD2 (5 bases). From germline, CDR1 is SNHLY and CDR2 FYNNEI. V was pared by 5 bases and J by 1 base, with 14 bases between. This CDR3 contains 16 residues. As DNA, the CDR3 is TGTGCCAGCAGTCCTTCAAGGACTGTGAACACCGGGGAGCTGTTTTTT. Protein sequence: CASSPSRTVNTGELFF.

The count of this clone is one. The CDR3 protein is CASSGPGVGGANVLTF. The CDR3 DNA reads TGTGCCAGCAGTGGACCCGGGGTGGGCGGGGCCAACGTCCTGACTTTC. V is TRBV28 and J is TRBJ2-6; D might be TRBD2 (5 bases). CDR3 length: 16 residues. Trimming left V 5 bases short and J 4 bases short, with 15 bases between. Germline V CDR1 and CDR2: MDHEN, SYDVKM.

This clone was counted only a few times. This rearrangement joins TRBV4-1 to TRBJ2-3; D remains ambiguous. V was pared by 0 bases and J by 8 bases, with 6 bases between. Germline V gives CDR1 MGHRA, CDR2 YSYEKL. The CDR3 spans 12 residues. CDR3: CASSQDPSTQYF. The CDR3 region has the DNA TGCGCCAGCAGCCAAGATCCTTCTACGCAGTATTTT.

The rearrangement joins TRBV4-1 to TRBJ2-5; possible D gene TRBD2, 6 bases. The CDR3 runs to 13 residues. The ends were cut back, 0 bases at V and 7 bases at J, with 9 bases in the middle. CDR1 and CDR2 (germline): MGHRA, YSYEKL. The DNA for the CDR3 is TGCGCCAGCAGCCAAGATCCCGGGGGGACCCAGTACTTC. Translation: CASSQDPGGTQYF.

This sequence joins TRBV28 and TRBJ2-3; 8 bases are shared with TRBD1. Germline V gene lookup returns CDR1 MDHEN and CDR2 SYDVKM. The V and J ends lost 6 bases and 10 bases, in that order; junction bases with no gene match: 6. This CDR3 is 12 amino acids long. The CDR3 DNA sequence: TGTGCCAGCAGCCGCCGACAGGGGCCGCAGTATTTT. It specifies CASSRRQGPQYF. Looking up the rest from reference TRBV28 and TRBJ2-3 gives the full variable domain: DVKVTQSSRYLVKRTGEKVFLECVQDMDHENMFWYRQDPGLGLRLIYFSYDVKMKEKGDIPEGYSVSREKKERFSLILESASTNQTSMYLCASSRRQGPQYFGPGTRLTVL.

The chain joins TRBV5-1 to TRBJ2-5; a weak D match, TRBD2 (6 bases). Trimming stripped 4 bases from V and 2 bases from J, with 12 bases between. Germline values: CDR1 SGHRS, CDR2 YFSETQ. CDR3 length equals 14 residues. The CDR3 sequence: CASSTNLAQETQYF. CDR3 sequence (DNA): TGCGCCAGCAGCACGAACCTAGCGCAAGAGACCCAGTACTTC.

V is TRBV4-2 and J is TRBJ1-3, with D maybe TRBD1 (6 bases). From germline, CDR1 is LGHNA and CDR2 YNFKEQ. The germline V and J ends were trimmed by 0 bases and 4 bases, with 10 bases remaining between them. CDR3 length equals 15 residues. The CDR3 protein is CASSQEYRAGNTIYF. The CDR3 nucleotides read TGTGCCAGCAGCCAAGAATACAGGGCGGGAAACACCATATATTTT.

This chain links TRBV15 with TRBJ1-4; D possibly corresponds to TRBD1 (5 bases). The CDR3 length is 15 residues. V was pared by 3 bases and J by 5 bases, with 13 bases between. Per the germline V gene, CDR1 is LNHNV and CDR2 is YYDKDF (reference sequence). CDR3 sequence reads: CATSRVRQLNEKLFF. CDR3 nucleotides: TGTGCCACCAGCAGGGTTAGACAGTTAAATGAAAAACTGTTTTTT.

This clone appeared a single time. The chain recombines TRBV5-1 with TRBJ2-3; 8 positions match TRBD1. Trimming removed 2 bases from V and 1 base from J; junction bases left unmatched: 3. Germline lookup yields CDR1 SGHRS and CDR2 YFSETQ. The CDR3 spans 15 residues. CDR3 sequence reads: CASSFRDRRTDTQYF. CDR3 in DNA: TGCGCCAGCAGCTTTCGGGACAGGCGCACAGATACGCAGTATTTT. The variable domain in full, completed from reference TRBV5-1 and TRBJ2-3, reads KAGVTQTPRYLIKTRGQQVTLSCSPISGHRSVSWYQQTPGQGLQFLFEYFSETQRNKGNFPGRFSGRQFSNSRSEMNVSTLELGDSALYLCASSFRDRRTDTQYFGPGTRLTVL.

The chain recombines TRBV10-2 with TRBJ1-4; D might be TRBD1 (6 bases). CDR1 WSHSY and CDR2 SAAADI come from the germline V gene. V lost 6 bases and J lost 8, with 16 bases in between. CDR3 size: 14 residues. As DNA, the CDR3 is TGCGCCAGCAGAGCTACAGGGAGGGGAGAAAAACTGTTTTTT. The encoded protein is CASRATGRGEKLFF.

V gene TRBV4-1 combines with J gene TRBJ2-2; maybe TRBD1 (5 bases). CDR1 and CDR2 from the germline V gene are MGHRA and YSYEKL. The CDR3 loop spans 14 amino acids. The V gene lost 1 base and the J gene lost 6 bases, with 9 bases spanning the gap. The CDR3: CASSQVGVPGELFF. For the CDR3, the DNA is TGCGCCAGCAGCCAAGTAGGGGTCCCCGGGGAGCTGTTTTTT.

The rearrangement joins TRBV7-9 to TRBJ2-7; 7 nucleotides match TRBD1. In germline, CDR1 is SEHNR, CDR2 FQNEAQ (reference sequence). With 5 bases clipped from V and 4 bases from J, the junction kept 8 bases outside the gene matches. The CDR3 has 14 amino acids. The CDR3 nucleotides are TGTGCCAGCAGCCGAAGGGGGCTTCCGTACGAGCAGTACTTC. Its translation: CASSRRGLPYEQYF.

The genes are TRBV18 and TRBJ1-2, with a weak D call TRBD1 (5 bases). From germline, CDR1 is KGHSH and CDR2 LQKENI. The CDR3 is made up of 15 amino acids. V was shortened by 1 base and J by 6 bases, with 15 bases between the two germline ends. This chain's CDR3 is CASSPQGATENGYTF. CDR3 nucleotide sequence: TGTGCCAGCTCACCACAGGGCGCGACAGAGAATGGCTACACCTTC.